These 15 T cell receptor beta chains were all obtained from the same sample, sequenced in a study of blood T cell repertoires in COVID-19. Libraries were prepared by immunoSEQ multiplex PCR; TCRdb keeps only in-frame clonotypes and omits some of them. The sample has 310,000 or so clones, 87% seen once. The sample consisted of peripheral blood. The receptors derive from a woman between 45 and 60 years old who had recovered from COVID-19.

V and J are TRBV6-5 and TRBJ2-4; no firm D call. Germline loops: CDR1 MNHEY, CDR2 SVGAGI. CDR3 size: 15 residues. V lost 5 bases, J lost 0 bases, and 11 bases lay in between. CDR3 amino acids: CASSPSEVAKNIQYF. The CDR3 nucleotides read TGTGCCAGCAGTCCCAGCGAGGTAGCCAAAAACATTCAGTACTTC.

This chain joins TRBV6-5 and TRBJ2-3; D is perhaps TRBD1 (5 bases). This CDR3 is built from 15 residues. CDR1 is MNHEY, CDR2 SVGAGI, per germline. The germline V and J ends were trimmed by 5 bases and 4 bases, with 16 bases remaining between them. CDR3 loop: CASSPRTVGADTQYF. The CDR3, as DNA: TGTGCCAGCAGTCCCCGGACCGTAGGGGCAGATACGCAGTATTTT.

The chain joins TRBV19 to TRBJ2-7; TRBD2 is a possible D gene (6 bases). Germline assignment: CDR1 LNHDA and CDR2 SQIVND (reference sequence). The CDR3 covers 14 residues. Trimming removed 5 bases at V and 4 bases at J, with 15 bases between. The CDR3 here is CASSYRETSYEQYF. The CDR3 bases are TGTGCCAGTAGTTACCGGGAGACTAGTTACGAGCAGTACTTC. Complete variable domain (other parts from reference TRBV19 and TRBJ2-7): DGGITQSPKYLFRKEGQNVTLSCEQNLNHDAMYWYRQDPGQGLRLIYYSQIVNDFQKGDIAEGYSVSREKKESFPLTVTSAQKNPTAFYLCASSYRETSYEQYFGPGTRLTVT.

The rearrangement links TRBV19 to TRBJ2-2; D remains ambiguous. The germline CDR1 and CDR2 sequences are LNHDA and SQIVND (reference sequence). Trimming stripped 0 bases from V and 1 base from J, with 15 bases between. The CDR3 has 18 amino acids. The CDR3 loop is CASSIDHSRILNTGELFF. CDR3 in DNA: TGTGCCAGTAGTATAGATCATTCGCGTATACTGAACACCGGGGAGCTGTTTTTT. The full variable domain, completed using reference TRBV19 and TRBJ2-2, is DGGITQSPKYLFRKEGQNVTLSCEQNLNHDAMYWYRQDPGQGLRLIYYSQIVNDFQKGDIAEGYSVSREKKESFPLTVTSAQKNPTAFYLCASSIDHSRILNTGELFFGEGSRLTVL.

This rearrangement joins TRBV28 to TRBJ2-5; 8 nucleotides line up with TRBD1. Germline trimming cut 6 bases from V and 7 bases from J; bases unmatched to any gene: 7. CDR1 and CDR2 from the germline V gene are MDHEN and SYDVKM. There are 13 residues in the CDR3. The CDR3, as DNA: TGTGCCAGCAGCGGACAGGGTTGGGGGACCCAGTACTTC. Its translation is CASSGQGWGTQYF.

V and J are TRBV7-2 and TRBJ2-4, with no clear D. V lost 1 base, J lost 0 bases, and 10 bases lay in between. CDR1 and CDR2 (germline): SGHTA, FQGNSA. The CDR3 has 16 residues. This chain's CDR3 is CASSLVGPGAKNIQYF. The CDR3 DNA reads as TGTGCCAGCAGCTTAGTGGGTCCGGGAGCCAAAAACATTCAGTACTTC.

The chain joins TRBV6-5 to TRBJ2-7; 10 bases fit TRBD2. Per the germline V gene, CDR1 is MNHEY and CDR2 is SVGAGI. This CDR3 is built from 16 residues. V trimming: 0 bases; J trimming: 4 bases; junction bases outside the gene matches: 6. The CDR3 DNA reads TGTGCCAGCAGTTACTCATGGGCTAGCGGGAGTTACGAGCAGTACTTC. Its protein product is CASSYSWASGSYEQYF.

This chain joins TRBV9 and TRBJ2-2, with TRBD2 identical over 7 bases. The CDR3 extends over 17 amino acids. Germline values: CDR1 SGDLS, CDR2 YYNGEE. Trimming took 3 bases from V and 5 from J; bases not matched to a gene: 13. DNA of the CDR3: TGTGCCAGCAGCGGCCGGGTGGCTAGCGGAGATACCGGGGAGCTGTTTTTT. It is translated as CASSGRVASGDTGELFF. The full variable domain, rest sourced from reference TRBV9 and TRBJ2-2, is DSGVTQTPKHLITATGQRVTLRCSPRSGDLSVYWYQQSLDQGLQFLIQYYNGEERAKGNILERFSAQQFPDLHSELNLSSLELGDSALYFCASSGRVASGDTGELFFGEGSRLTVL.

The chain carries TRBV9 and TRBJ2-1; a weak D match, TRBD2 (7 bases). This CDR3 spans 14 amino acids. Germline V lookup: CDR1 SGDLS, CDR2 YYNGEE. Between the trimmed V and J ends, which lost 4 bases and 6 bases, there was a span of 14 bases. The CDR3 region has the DNA TGTGCCAGCAGCCCTGGGGGGGCCCTCAATGAGCAGTTCTTC. Protein: CASSPGGALNEQFF.

The chain couples TRBV28 to TRBJ1-1; weak D call: TRBD1 (5 bases). The germline CDR1 and CDR2 sequences are MDHEN and SYDVKM. The CDR3 runs 16 residues. The V and J ends lost 5 bases and 3 bases respectively, with 19 bases between them. CDR3 coding DNA: TGTGCCAGCAGTCCCCCACCGTGGGGGAGGGACACTGAAGCTTTCTTT. Its translation: CASSPPPWGRDTEAFF. Filled out from reference TRBV28 and TRBJ1-1, the complete variable domain reads DVKVTQSSRYLVKRTGEKVFLECVQDMDHENMFWYRQDPGLGLRLIYFSYDVKMKEKGDIPEGYSVSREKKERFSLILESASTNQTSMYLCASSPPPWGRDTEAFFGQGTRLTVV.

Concerning this clone: The junction and the germline gene differ at one end; a read error may be behind it. The rearrangement links TRBV7-7 to TRBJ2-2; TRBD1 matches at 8 bases. Germline loops: CDR1 SSHAT, CDR2 FNYEAQ (reference sequence). This CDR3 comprises 14 residues. This CDR3 reads CASSSGQVTGELFF. The CDR3 nucleotides read TGTGCTAGCAGCTCGGGACAGGTGACCGGGGAGCTGTTTTTT.

The J gene is TRBJ2-7, the V gene TRBV2, with a tentative D call TRBD1 (6 bases). Germline CDR1 reads SNHLY; CDR2 reads FYNNEI. V gave up 9 bases and J gave up 2 bases, with 14 bases separating them. The CDR3 is 13 residues long. The CDR3 nucleotides read TGTGCCAGTAACGCGGACAGAGCCTACGAGCAGTACTTC. This codes for CASNADRAYEQYF.

The CDR3 nucleotides read TGTGCCAGTAGTATAGAGGTGAGTCGACGGCCTGGGGCAAATGAGCAGTTCTTC. Amino acid sequence: CASSIEVSRRPGANEQFF. V gene TRBV19 combines with J gene TRBJ2-1; TRBD1 might be the D (5 bases). The length of the CDR3 is 18 residues. Germline V lookup: CDR1 LNHDA, CDR2 SQIVND (reference sequence). With 0 bases removed from V and 7 bases from J, the gap between germline ends came to 22 bases.

The chain has TRBV28 and TRBJ2-7; D remains unclear. V was pared by 7 bases and J by 0 bases, with 13 bases between. CDR3 length equals 14 residues. CDR1 and CDR2 (germline): MDHEN, SYDVKM. The CDR3 reads CASIYSFNSYEQYF. CDR3 nucleotides: TGTGCCAGCATCTACAGCTTCAACTCCTACGAGCAGTACTTC.

The chain is built from TRBV11-2 and TRBJ2-7, with D perhaps TRBD2 (6 bases). CDR1 is SGHAT, CDR2 FQNNGV, per germline. CDR3 length: 17 amino acids. V shed 4 bases and J shed 4 bases, with 23 bases lying between them. The CDR3 loop is CASSYPLGGAKPYEQYF. The CDR3, as DNA: TGTGCCAGCAGCTACCCCTTAGGCGGGGCGAAGCCTTACGAGCAGTACTTC.